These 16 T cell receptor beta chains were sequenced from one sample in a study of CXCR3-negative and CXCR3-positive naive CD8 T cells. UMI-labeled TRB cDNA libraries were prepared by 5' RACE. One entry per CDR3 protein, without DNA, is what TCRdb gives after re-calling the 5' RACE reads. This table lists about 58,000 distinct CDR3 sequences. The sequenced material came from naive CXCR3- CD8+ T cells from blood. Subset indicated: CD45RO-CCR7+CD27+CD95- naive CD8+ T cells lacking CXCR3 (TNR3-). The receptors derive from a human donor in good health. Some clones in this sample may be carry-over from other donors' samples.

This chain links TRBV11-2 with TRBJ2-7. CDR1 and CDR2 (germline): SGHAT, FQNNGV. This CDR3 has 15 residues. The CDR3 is CASTESQGTSYEQYF.

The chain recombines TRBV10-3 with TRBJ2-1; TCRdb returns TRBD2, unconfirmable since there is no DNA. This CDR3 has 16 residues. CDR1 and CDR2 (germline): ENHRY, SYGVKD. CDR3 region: CAISARTSSSYNEQFF.

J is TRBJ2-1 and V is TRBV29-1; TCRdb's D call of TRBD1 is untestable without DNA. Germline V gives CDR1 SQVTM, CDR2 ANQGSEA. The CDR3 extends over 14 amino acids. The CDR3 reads CSVEGQGLGVEQFF.

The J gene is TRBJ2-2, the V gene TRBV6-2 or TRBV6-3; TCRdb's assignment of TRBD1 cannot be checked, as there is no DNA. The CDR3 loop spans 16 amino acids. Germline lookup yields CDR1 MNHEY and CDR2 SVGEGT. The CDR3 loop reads CASRYGNGQHTGELFF.

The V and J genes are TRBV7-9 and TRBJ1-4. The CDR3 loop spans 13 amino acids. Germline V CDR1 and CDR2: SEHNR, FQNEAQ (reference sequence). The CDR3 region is CASEDATNEKLFF.

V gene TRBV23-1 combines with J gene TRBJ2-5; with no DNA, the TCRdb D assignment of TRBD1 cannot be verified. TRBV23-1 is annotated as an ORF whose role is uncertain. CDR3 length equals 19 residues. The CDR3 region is CASSQNAAGTGKGAETQYF.

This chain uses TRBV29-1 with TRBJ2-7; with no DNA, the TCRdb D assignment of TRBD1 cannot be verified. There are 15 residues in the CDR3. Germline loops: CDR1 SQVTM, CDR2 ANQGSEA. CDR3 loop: CSVEEADSTDYEQYF.

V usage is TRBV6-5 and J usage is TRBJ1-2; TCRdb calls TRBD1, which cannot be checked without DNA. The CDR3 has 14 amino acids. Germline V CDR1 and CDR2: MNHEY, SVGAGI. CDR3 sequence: CASSYQGDPYGYTF.

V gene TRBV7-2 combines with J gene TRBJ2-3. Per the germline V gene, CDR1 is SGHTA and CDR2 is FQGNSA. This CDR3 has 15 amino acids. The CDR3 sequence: CASSPYIGSTDTQYF.

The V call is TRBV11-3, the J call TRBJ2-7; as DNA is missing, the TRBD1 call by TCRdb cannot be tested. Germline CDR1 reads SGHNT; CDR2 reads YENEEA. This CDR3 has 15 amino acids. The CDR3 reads CASSFSGDSSYEQYF.

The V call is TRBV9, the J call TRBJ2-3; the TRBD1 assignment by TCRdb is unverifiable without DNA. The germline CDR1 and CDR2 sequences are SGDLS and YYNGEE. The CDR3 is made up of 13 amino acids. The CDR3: CASGTEDTDTQYF.

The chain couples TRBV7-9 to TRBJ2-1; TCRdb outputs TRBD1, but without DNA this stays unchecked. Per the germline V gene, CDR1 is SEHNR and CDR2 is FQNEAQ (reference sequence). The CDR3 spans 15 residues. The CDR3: CASTAALTVNNEQFF.

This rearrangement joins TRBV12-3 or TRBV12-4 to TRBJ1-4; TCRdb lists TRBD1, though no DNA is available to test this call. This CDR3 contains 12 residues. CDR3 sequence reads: CASSIGQVQLFF.

The CDR3 is CSVELGLAVREAFF. V usage is TRBV29-1 and J usage is TRBJ1-1. Germline CDR1 SQVTM, CDR2 ANQGSEA. The CDR3 contains 14 residues.

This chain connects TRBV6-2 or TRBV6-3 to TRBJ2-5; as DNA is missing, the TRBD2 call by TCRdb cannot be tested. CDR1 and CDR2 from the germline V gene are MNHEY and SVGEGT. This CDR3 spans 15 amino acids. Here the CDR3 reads CASSYDTGGLETQYF.

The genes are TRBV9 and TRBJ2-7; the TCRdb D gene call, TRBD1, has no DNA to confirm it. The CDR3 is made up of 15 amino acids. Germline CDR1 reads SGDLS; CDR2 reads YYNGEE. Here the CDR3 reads CASSVGGTATYEQYF. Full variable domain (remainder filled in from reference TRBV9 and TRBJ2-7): DSGVTQTPKHLITATGQRVTLRCSPRSGDLSVYWYQQSLDQGLQFLIQYYNGEERAKGNILERFSAQQFPDLHSELNLSSLELGDSALYFCASSVGGTATYEQYFGPGTRLTVT.